The clone carrying this T cell receptor beta chain was recorded many times. Its specificity is unknown. The data stem from a study of blood T cells in healthy people across ages. Findings and limits, study-wide: Diversity estimated from one million T cells was considered an underestimate. Changes in expanded clonotypes were possibly confounded, as the CMV status of donors was unknown.

The CDR3 covers 12 residues. Looked up from germline, CDR1 is MGHDK and CDR2 is SYGVNS. Trimming stripped 6 bases from V and 6 bases from J, with 9 bases between. Individuals who donated were healthy Caucasians from Russia aged roughly 6 to 90. Together with a sample-barcoded 5' primer, a J-beta primer mix was included in a second PCR lasting about 7 to 11 cycles. Researchers report that a template-switch adaptor with 12 random nucleotides tagged each cDNA molecule. TCRdb fed the 5' RACE reads into MiXCR, producing one record per CDR3 protein. The sample shows 700,000 or so distinct CDR3 sequences, about 43% of them seen only once.

The receptor was derived from a man older than 75 in good health. The chain employs TRBV25-1 and TRBJ2-1; unclear D gene. The sequencing input was blood. This CDR3 is CASSARVNEQFF. Written as DNA, the CDR3 is TGTGCCAGCAGCGCTAGGGTCAATGAGCAGTTCTTC.